This entry concerns a single TCR beta chain. This specimen belongs to a study of blood T cell repertoires in COVID-19. CDR3 length: 17 residues. Germline CDR1 is MNHEY and CDR2 is SMNVEV (reference sequence). V lost 3 bases and J lost 10; bases outside the gene matches: 14. Repertoires were generated with immunoSEQ multiplex PCR, while TCRdb's copy carries only in-frame clones and drops some. The data hold 95,000 to 120,000 clones, with about 88% observed a single time. The sequence was collected from a woman aged 65 to 85 who had recovered from COVID-19. Specimen: peripheral blood. The J gene is TRBJ2-1, the V gene TRBV27; TRBD2 agrees at 11 bases. The CDR3 DNA sequence: TGTGCCAGCAGTTTTGGGGCCATTAGCGGGAGGGCCTGGGAGCAGTTCTTC. This encodes CASSFGAISGRAWEQFF.